This TCR beta chain was retrieved from a study of radiation and T cells in renal cell carcinoma. For the study at large: Nephrectomy followed 15 Gy stereotactic body radiation by 4 weeks.

V lost 3 bases and J lost 6, with 18 bases in between. The germline gives CDR1 MNHNS, CDR2 SASEGT. This CDR3 contains 16 residues. Time point described: baseline pretreatment blood. Sample treatment: 15 Gy SBRT to primary tumor, nephrectomy 4 weeks later. The tumor was a clear cell renal cell carcinoma. Sequencing was performed with immunoSEQ multiplex PCR; in TCRdb, only in-frame clones are kept and a portion is missing. Found here are 150,000 or so clones, about nine tenths of them singletons; the top ten hold 4.1%. The sequencing here drew on blood, taken from a patient whose treatment included radiotherapy and nephrectomy. This TCR was recovered from a woman in her 70s with renal cell carcinoma. The chain uses TRBV6-1 and TRBJ2-1, with a tentative D call TRBD2 (5 bases). CDR3 DNA: TGTGCCAGCAGTGATCCCTGGGCCGGTCGGGGCAATGAGCAGTTCTTC. As protein: CASSDPWAGRGNEQFF.